This T cell receptor beta chain was captured by sequencing in a study of blood T cells in healthy people across ages. Sample-barcoded 5' priming and a J-beta primer mix drove a second PCR of 7 to 11 cycles. From the 5' RACE reads, TCRdb called clonotypes with MiXCR, one entry per CDR3 protein. The table shows about 800,000 distinct CDR3 sequences, with 35% to 50% occurring only once. Per the germline V gene, CDR1 is LNHNV and CDR2 is YYDKDF (reference sequence). J was trimmed by 0 bases and V by 8 bases; bases with no gene match: 4. This CDR3 has 13 residues. Sequencing input: blood. This receptor was obtained from an elderly man in good health. The J gene is TRBJ2-7, the V gene TRBV15, with 7 bases matching TRBD2. CDR3 nucleotides: TGTGCCACCGGCGGGGGAAGCTCCTACGAGCAGTACTTC. Translated, it gives CATGGGSSYEQYF.